The 15 T cell receptor beta chains below come from one sample, sequenced in a study of T cell responses to AZD1222 COVID-19 vaccine. TCRdb keeps only in-frame clones here, not all; method: immunoSEQ multiplex PCR. Counted here are about 120,000 clones, roughly nine tenths occurring once; the ten biggest clones make up about 1.6%. This sample comprised peripheral blood, obtained 28 days after the second AZD1222 dose. These receptors all stem from an adult who received the AZD1222 COVID-19 vaccine.

This chain links TRBV28 with TRBJ2-7; TRBD2 matches 10 bases. Germline values: CDR1 MDHEN, CDR2 SYDVKM. The CDR3 is made up of 14 amino acids. V shed 5 bases, J shed 2 bases, and the junction held 3 bases outside the gene matches. The CDR3 loop is CASSRLAGAYEQYF. The CDR3 region has the DNA TGTGCCAGCAGTCGGCTAGCGGGAGCCTACGAGCAGTACTTC.

This rearrangement joins TRBV3-1 (or the pseudogene TRBV3-2) to TRBJ1-6, with D possibly matching TRBD1 (5 bases). CDR1 is LGHDT and CDR2 is YNNKEL in the germline V gene (reference sequence). This CDR3 is 16 amino acids long. V lost 0 bases to trimming and J lost 7 bases, with 13 bases between them. The CDR3 loop reads CASSQDLAGKNSPLHF. CDR3 nucleotides: TGTGCCAGCAGCCAAGACCTAGCAGGGAAAAATTCACCCCTCCACTTT.

The V and J genes are TRBV29-1 and TRBJ1-5; 8 nucleotides agree with TRBD1. Germline loops: CDR1 SQVTM, CDR2 ANQGSEA. The junction had 2 bases not matched to a gene; V was cut back by 4 bases and J by 0 bases. CDR3 length: 14 residues. CDR3 in amino acids: CSVGTGSSNQPQHF. CDR3 DNA: TGCAGCGTTGGGACAGGGAGTAGCAATCAGCCCCAGCATTTT.

The V gene is TRBV9, the J gene TRBJ2-2; 9 bases agree with TRBD1. There are 16 residues in the CDR3. The germline gives CDR1 SGDLS, CDR2 YYNGEE. Trimming removed 2 bases from V and 5 bases from J; junction bases left unmatched: 7. The DNA of the CDR3 is TGTGCCAGCAGCGTGGGACAGGGAAAGTCTACCGGGGAGCTGTTTTTT. Translating gives CASSVGQGKSTGELFF.

The V gene is TRBV6-5, the J gene TRBJ1-5, with no clear D. Trimming removed 4 bases from V and 0 bases from J, with 10 bases in between. In germline, CDR1 is MNHEY, CDR2 SVGAGI. The CDR3 is 15 amino acids. This CDR3 reads CASSLSGYSNQPQHF. In DNA, the CDR3 is TGTGCCAGCAGTTTATCGGGTTATAGCAATCAGCCCCAGCATTTT.

CDR3 nucleotide sequence: TGTGCCACCAGCAGGGACAGGGAAGCTAACTATGGCTACACCTTC. It translates to CATSRDREANYGYTF. The chain has TRBV15 and TRBJ1-2; 8 bases map to TRBD1. V shed 3 bases and J 0 bases; nucleotides not matched to a gene: 3. The V gene's germline CDR1 is LNHNV and CDR2 YYDKDF (reference sequence). The CDR3 spans 15 residues.

The V and J genes are TRBV2 and TRBJ1-2; D call uncertain. CDR3 length equals 11 residues. Per germline, CDR1 SNHLY and CDR2 FYNNEI. V lost 5 bases and J lost 7, with 8 bases in between. The CDR3 DNA reads TGTGCCAGCAGTTTCGGGCCTGGCTACACCTTC. Its protein product is CASSFGPGYTF.

The chain combines TRBV9 with TRBJ1-6; the D gene is possibly TRBD1 (6 bases). This CDR3 spans 15 amino acids. The germline V gene has CDR1 SGDLS and CDR2 YYNGEE. Trimming took 0 bases from V and 7 from J, leaving 11 bases between them. This chain's CDR3 is CASSVGQAINSPLHF. In DNA form, the CDR3 reads TGTGCCAGCAGCGTAGGACAGGCCATCAATTCACCCCTCCACTTT.

This sequence joins TRBV7-8 and TRBJ1-3; no firm D call. The CDR3 is 17 amino acids. In germline, CDR1 is SGHVS, CDR2 FQNEAQ. V gave up 5 bases and J gave up 2 bases, with 19 bases separating them. CDR3 amino acids: CASSLEASSSPGNTIYF. The CDR3 DNA sequence: TGTGCCAGCAGCCTCGAGGCCTCCAGTTCCCCTGGAAACACCATATATTTT.

The V gene is TRBV21-1, the J gene TRBJ2-1; the D call in the table, TRBD2, was not verified against the DNA. TRBV21-1 is noted as a pseudogene. The CDR3 is 17 amino acids. CDR3 loop: CASSMTSGRFLDNEQFF. CDR3 nucleotide sequence: TGTGCCAGCAGCATGACTAGCGGGAGATTTTTGGACAATGAGCAGTTCTTC.

The V and J genes are TRBV28 and TRBJ2-1, with D tentatively TRBD1 or TRBD2 (5 bases each). The CDR3 is made up of 16 amino acids. CDR1 is MDHEN, CDR2 SYDVKM, per germline. Trimming cost V 6 bases and J 0 bases, with 15 bases left between them. Here the CDR3 DNA reads TGTGCCAGCAGGGAGGTAGGGGCCAGCTCCTACAATGAGCAGTTCTTC. Translated, it gives CASREVGASSYNEQFF.

The V and J genes are TRBV7-9 and TRBJ2-6, with D tentatively TRBD2 (6 bases). This CDR3 is built from 18 residues. V shed 5 bases and J shed 0 bases, with 17 bases lying between them. Per the germline V gene, CDR1 is SEHNR and CDR2 is FQNEAQ (reference sequence). As DNA, the CDR3 is TGTGCCAGCAGCCCCCCCCGGGGGTCGATCTCTGGGGCCAACGTCCTGACTTTC. Amino acid sequence: CASSPPRGSISGANVLTF.

V gene TRBV28 combines with J gene TRBJ1-4; TRBD1 is a possible D gene (5 bases). Trimming removed 9 bases from V and 0 bases from J, with 11 bases in between. CDR1 is MDHEN and CDR2 is SYDVKM in the germline V gene. The CDR3 sequence is 14 residues long. CDR3: CASKMTATNEKLFF. CDR3 sequence (DNA): TGTGCCAGTAAAATGACAGCAACTAATGAAAAACTGTTTTTT.

The V and J genes are TRBV15 and TRBJ2-5; D might be TRBD1 (5 bases). Trimming removed 0 bases at V and 5 bases at J, with 16 bases between. This CDR3 has 16 amino acids. Germline CDR1 LNHNV, CDR2 YYDKDF (reference sequence). The CDR3 protein is CATSRDGAVKVETQYF. In nucleotides, the CDR3 is TGTGCCACCAGCAGAGATGGGGCGGTAAAGGTGGAGACCCAGTACTTC.

The CDR3 nucleotides read TGTGCCAGCAGCTTAGCAATAATGGTAAACACTGGGGCCAACGTCCTGACTTTC. Amino acids: CASSLAIMVNTGANVLTF. The chain has TRBV7-8 and TRBJ2-6, with unresolved D. This CDR3 is 18 amino acids long. The V end was cut by 0 bases, the J end by 2 bases, with 14 bases between. The germline CDR1 and CDR2 sequences are SGHVS and FQNEAQ.